The 17 T cell receptor beta chains presented below share a single source sample, sequenced in a study of blood T cells in healthy people across ages. The authors ran a second PCR of 7 to 11 cycles using a sample-barcoded 5' primer and a J-beta primer mix. One entry per CDR3 protein results from TCRdb running MiXCR on the 5' RACE reads. The data hold about 1.5 million distinct CDR3 sequences, with less than 45% observed a single time. Sequenced input: blood. These receptors were taken from a woman aged 18-30 years in good health.

The gene calls are TRBV9 and TRBJ2-1; 15 positions agree with TRBD2. Germline CDR1 SGDLS, CDR2 YYNGEE. The CDR3 has 16 amino acids. V dropped 3 bases and J dropped 7; count of bases not matched to a gene: 5. The CDR3 nucleotides read TGTGCCAGCAGCGCGTCCGGGACTAGCGGGAGGAATGAGCAGTTCTTC. Its protein is CASSASGTSGRNEQFF.

The chain uses TRBV6-5 and TRBJ1-5; 7 nucleotides match TRBD1. The CDR3 runs 16 residues. J was trimmed by 0 bases and V by 7 bases; bases with no gene match: 9. Germline CDR1 is MNHEY and CDR2 is SVGAGI. The CDR3: CASKHKDRSSNQPQHF. CDR3 nucleotide sequence: TGTGCCAGCAAACACAAGGACAGGAGTAGCAATCAGCCCCAGCATTTT.

This chain joins TRBV4-2 and TRBJ2-6; D is unresolved. Germline CDR1 is LGHNA and CDR2 is YNFKEQ. Trimming removed 0 bases from V and 3 bases from J, with 9 bases in between. The CDR3 has 16 residues. For the CDR3, the DNA is TGTGCCAGCAGCCAAGATGTCACTGGTGGGGCCAACGTCCTGACTTTC. Translated, it gives CASSQDVTGGANVLTF.

This clonotype was seen only a few times. The chain has TRBV12-3 or TRBV12-4 and TRBJ2-5; a possible D gene is TRBD1 (5 bases). With 6 bases removed from V and 5 bases from J, the gap between germline ends came to 13 bases. The CDR3 totals 13 residues. The CDR3 sequence: CASRTQVRETQYF. The CDR3 DNA is TGTGCCAGCAGGACACAGGTCAGGGAGACCCAGTACTTC.

This rearrangement joins TRBV6-2 or TRBV6-3 to TRBJ2-7, with a tentative D call TRBD1 (5 bases). This CDR3 is built from 13 residues. CDR1 MNHEY and CDR2 SVGEGT come from the germline V gene. V lost 6 bases, J lost 2 bases, and 11 bases lay in between. The CDR3 region has the DNA TGTGCCAGCAGCACTGGACATACCTACGAGCAGTACTTC. This sequence encodes CASSTGHTYEQYF.

This clonotype has a handful of counts. The V gene is TRBV9, the J gene TRBJ2-1, with TRBD1 identical over 9 bases. The germline V gene has CDR1 SGDLS and CDR2 YYNGEE. The junction had 3 bases not matched to a gene; V was cut back by 6 bases and J by 2 bases. CDR3 length equals 14 residues. The CDR3 is CASNRDRAYNEQFF. In nucleotides, the CDR3 is TGTGCCAGCAATCGGGACAGGGCCTACAATGAGCAGTTCTTC.

This clonotype has only a few counts. The chain couples TRBV20-1 to TRBJ1-2, with D tentatively TRBD1 (5 bases). This CDR3 is built from 14 residues. V was shortened by 4 bases and J by 3 bases, with 15 bases between the two germline ends. CDR1 is DFQATT, CDR2 SNEGSKA, per germline (reference sequence). This CDR3 reads CSAKIQGGDYGYTF. CDR3 nucleotides: TGCAGTGCTAAAATCCAAGGAGGGGACTATGGCTACACCTTC.

This clonotype was observed a handful of times. The genes are TRBV29-1 and TRBJ2-1; TRBD2 might be the D (5 bases). Trimming cost V 3 bases and J 5 bases, with 14 bases left between them. CDR3 length: 14 residues. CDR1 SQVTM and CDR2 ANQGSEA come from the germline V gene. The chain's CDR3 is CSVDIRDTNNEQFF. As DNA, the CDR3 is TGCAGCGTTGATATCCGGGATACCAACAATGAGCAGTTCTTC.

This clonotype was seen a single time. This chain uses TRBV20-1 with TRBJ2-7; a weak D match, TRBD2 (5 bases). The germline gives CDR1 DFQATT, CDR2 SNEGSKA (reference sequence). The CDR3 loop spans 17 amino acids. V was trimmed by 0 bases and J by 1 base, leaving 19 bases between them. The CDR3 loop is CSARDRSLSVYSYEQYF. CDR3 sequence (DNA): TGCAGTGCTAGAGATAGGTCCCTTAGCGTATATTCCTACGAGCAGTACTTC.

The rearrangement links TRBV4-1 to TRBJ2-2; possible D gene TRBD1, 6 bases. Trimming took 2 bases from V and 6 from J, leaving 16 bases between them. The CDR3 runs to 16 residues. Germline CDR1 and CDR2: MGHRA and YSYEKL. The CDR3 here is CASSQRLRQASGELFF. The CDR3 DNA reads TGCGCCAGCAGCCAAAGGTTGCGACAGGCCTCCGGGGAGCTGTTTTTT.

V usage is TRBV15 and J usage is TRBJ1-4, with D maybe TRBD1 (5 bases). Trimming removed 0 bases at V and 8 bases at J, with 13 bases between. The CDR3 length is 15 residues. Germline assignment: CDR1 LNHNV and CDR2 YYDKDF (reference sequence). CDR3 DNA: TGTGCCACCAGCAGAGATTGGGGGAGTAGAGAAAAACTGTTTTTT. This codes for CATSRDWGSREKLFF.

V is TRBV7-2 and J is TRBJ2-7; 14 positions agree with TRBD2. The tail of the sequence fits TRBJ2-5 better, so the J call may be wrong. Germline assignment: CDR1 SGHTA and CDR2 FQGNSA. The CDR3 length is 17 residues. For the CDR3, the DNA is TGTGCCAGCAGCCCCACCGGACTAGCGGGAGGACGGGAGACCCAGTACTTC. Translated, it gives CASSPTGLAGGRETQYF.

This clonotype was picked up a small number of times. This chain uses TRBV20-1 with TRBJ2-5; D is uncertain. Germline V lookup: CDR1 DFQATT, CDR2 SNEGSKA (reference sequence). V lost 6 bases, J lost 0 bases, and 8 bases lay in between. The CDR3 has 12 amino acids. The CDR3 reads CSAPSDQETQYF. The CDR3 region has the DNA TGCAGTGCCCCGTCGGACCAAGAGACCCAGTACTTC.

This sequence joins TRBV9 and TRBJ2-3; TRBD1 aligns across 8 bases. From germline, CDR1 is SGDLS and CDR2 YYNGEE. CDR3 length: 15 amino acids. J gave up 7 bases and V 4 bases, and 11 bases lay outside the gene matches. CDR3: CASSLGQGRPYTQYF. CDR3 nucleotides: TGTGCCAGCAGCCTCGGACAGGGTCGACCCTATACGCAGTATTTT.

There are a few counts of this clonotype. The chain uses TRBV25-1 and TRBJ2-3, with a possible D match to TRBD2 (6 bases). The CDR3 runs to 14 residues. Germline values: CDR1 MGHDK, CDR2 SYGVNS. V lost 8 bases, J lost 4 bases, and 16 bases lay in between. CDR3: CASQRRREPDTQYF. The CDR3 nucleotides read TGTGCCAGCCAGCGTCGGAGGGAGCCAGATACGCAGTATTTT.

This chain connects TRBV20-1 to TRBJ1-1; D remains unclear. CDR3 length: 14 residues. V shed 0 bases and J shed 1 base, with 9 bases lying between them. The germline gives CDR1 DFQATT, CDR2 SNEGSKA (reference sequence). In DNA, the CDR3 is TGCAGTGCTAGAGATCTGGGTAGGAACACTGAAGCTTTCTTT. This gives the protein CSARDLGRNTEAFF.

The V and J genes are TRBV12-3 or TRBV12-4 and TRBJ2-2; 9 bases line up with TRBD1. CDR3 length: 15 amino acids. V shed 5 bases and J 4 bases; nucleotides not matched to a gene: 5. The CDR3 loop is CASSRQGVGTGELFF. The CDR3 nucleotides are TGTGCCAGCAGTCGACAGGGGGTGGGCACCGGGGAGCTGTTTTTT.